The 30 T cell receptor beta chains given below trace back to one sample, sequenced in a study of T cell responses to AZD1222 COVID-19 vaccine. TCRdb's copy holds only in-frame clones and misses some; the assay was immunoSEQ multiplex PCR. Of approximately 100,000 clones listed, 75% to 95% are singletons. The sample was peripheral blood, taken on day 0 of AZD1222 vaccination. All receptors derive from an adult in good health.

In this sample, this clone turned up a few times. V gene TRBV28 combines with J gene TRBJ1-4; 9 bases map to TRBD1. This CDR3 is 14 amino acids long. V lost 6 bases, J lost 5 bases, and 4 bases stayed unmatched. Germline values: CDR1 MDHEN, CDR2 SYDVKM. Written as DNA, the CDR3 is TGTGCCAGCAGCTCCGGGACAGGGAATGAAAAACTGTTTTTT. Protein sequence: CASSSGTGNEKLFF.

The rearrangement joins TRBV12-5 to TRBJ1-1; D unresolved. V lost 7 bases and J 3 bases, leaving 12 bases between the germline ends. In germline, CDR1 is LGHNT, CDR2 FRNRAP. The CDR3 sequence is 13 residues long. CDR3 bases: TGTGCTAGTGCCCTCGCGGGAGACACTGAAGCTTTCTTT. Encoded protein: CASALAGDTEAFF.

This clone was detected once. The chain has TRBV7-9 and TRBJ2-6; D is unresolved. The CDR3 runs 16 residues. V lost 3 bases to trimming and J lost 0 bases, with 9 bases between them. CDR1 and CDR2 from the germline V gene are SEHNR and FQNEAQ (reference sequence). The CDR3: CASSLSRRSGANVLTF. CDR3 DNA: TGTGCCAGCAGCTTGAGCCGCCGCTCTGGGGCCAACGTCCTGACTTTC.

The rearrangement joins TRBV3-1 (or the pseudogene TRBV3-2) to TRBJ2-5, with D perhaps matching TRBD1 (6 bases). Per germline, CDR1 LGHDT and CDR2 YNNKEL (reference sequence). Trimming cost V 3 bases and J 1 base, with 15 bases left between them. The CDR3 sequence is 16 residues long. The CDR3 reads CASSHPPGHFQETQYF. DNA for the CDR3: TGTGCCAGCAGCCATCCCCCGGGACACTTCCAAGAGACCCAGTACTTC.

This sequence joins TRBV6-5 and TRBJ1-1, with D hard to call. CDR3 length: 13 residues. Germline V gene sequence: CDR1 MNHEY, CDR2 SVGAGI. V lost 2 bases, J lost 2 bases, and 6 bases lay in between. DNA of the CDR3: TGTGCCAGCAGTTACAGGGCCAACACTGAAGCTTTCTTT. This gives the protein CASSYRANTEAFF.

This chain connects TRBV28 to TRBJ2-7; possible D gene TRBD2, 5 bases. The V end was cut by 6 bases, the J end by 9 bases, with 15 bases between. The CDR3 consists of 12 residues. Germline V CDR1 and CDR2: MDHEN, SYDVKM. Here the CDR3 reads CASSPRRSGQYF. For the CDR3, the DNA is TGTGCCAGCAGCCCCCGACGGAGCGGGCAGTACTTC.

The chain links TRBV2 to TRBJ1-2; no firm D call. From germline, CDR1 is SNHLY and CDR2 FYNNEI. The CDR3 has 15 amino acids. V lost 7 bases, J lost 5 bases, and 20 bases lay in between. CDR3 coding DNA: TGTGCCAGCAATTCGGACGGGTTGTTGGTTTATGGCTACACCTTC. This encodes CASNSDGLLVYGYTF.

The table lists this clone with a count of one. The V gene is TRBV6-5, the J gene TRBJ1-2; no reliable D call. Germline CDR1 reads MNHEY; CDR2 reads SVGAGI. V shed 0 bases and J shed 6 bases, with 8 bases lying between them. This CDR3 contains 13 residues. DNA of the CDR3: TGTGCCAGCAGTTACTCGCCCAGGCATGGCTACACCTTC. Translating gives CASSYSPRHGYTF.

V is TRBV2 and J is TRBJ2-1; 9 nucleotides align to TRBD2. V lost 8 bases and J lost 13; bases outside the gene matches: 6. Germline CDR1 SNHLY, CDR2 FYNNEI. This CDR3 region has 11 residues. DNA for the CDR3: TGTGCCAGCGCCCAGCGGGGGGTACAGTTCTTC. Protein sequence: CASAQRGVQFF.

This rearrangement joins TRBV19 to TRBJ1-5, with TRBD1 matching 8 bases. Trimming cost V 5 bases and J 6 bases; bases outside gene matches: 9. This CDR3 is 15 amino acids long. Germline V gives CDR1 LNHDA, CDR2 SQIVND (reference sequence). CDR3 amino acids: CASSLDREEGQPQHF. The CDR3 nucleotides are TGTGCCAGTAGTTTGGACAGGGAAGAGGGTCAGCCCCAGCATTTT.

This chain links TRBV7-2 with TRBJ1-1; no reliable D call. Germline CDR1 SGHTA, CDR2 FQGNSA. Trimming cost V 4 bases and J 2 bases, with 8 bases left between them. The CDR3 loop spans 13 amino acids. The DNA for the CDR3 is TGTGCCAGCAGCTCAGAGAGAAACACTGAAGCTTTCTTT. This translates into CASSSERNTEAFF.

The rearrangement uses TRBV20-1 and TRBJ1-6; D is perhaps TRBD1 (6 bases). The V gene lost 3 bases and the J gene lost 7 bases, with 13 bases spanning the gap. The germline CDR1 and CDR2 sequences are DFQATT and SNEGSKA (reference sequence). CDR3 length: 14 amino acids. The CDR3 DNA reads TGCAGTGCTAGTAGGTTACAGGGAAATTCACCCCTCCACTTT. This encodes CSASRLQGNSPLHF.

This clone was seen only once. The chain carries TRBV27 and TRBJ2-7; 8 bases agree with TRBD1. The V segment lost 5 bases and the J segment 7 bases; nucleotides outside the gene matches: 19. Germline V gives CDR1 MNHEY, CDR2 SMNVEV (reference sequence). The CDR3 has 17 residues. The CDR3 sequence is CASSSSSTGGGFVEQYF. The CDR3 DNA is TGTGCCAGCAGTAGCAGTTCAACAGGGGGTGGTTTTGTTGAGCAGTACTTC.

This clone occurred once. The chain carries TRBV12-1 and TRBJ1-3; the table gives TRBD1 as D, unverified against the DNA. TRBV12-1 is listed as a pseudogene. This CDR3 has 20 amino acids. The CDR3 loop reads CASSFPNLGTGYRSGNTIYF. The CDR3 DNA follows: TGTGCCAGCAGCTTTCCCAATCTAGGGACAGGGTACCGCTCTGGAAACACCATATATTTT.

This clone is a singleton in its sample. The chain has TRBV6-5 and TRBJ1-1, with 7 bases that match TRBD1. V lost 6 bases and J lost 9; bases outside the gene matches: 7. The CDR3 is made up of 12 amino acids. CDR1 is MNHEY and CDR2 is SVGAGI in the germline V gene. Written as DNA, the CDR3 is TGTGCCAGCAGGGTTGAGACAGGGCAAGCTTTCTTT. This gives the protein CASRVETGQAFF.

This sequence joins TRBV9 and TRBJ2-2; a weak D match, TRBD2 (5 bases). The CDR3 length is 14 residues. In germline, CDR1 is SGDLS, CDR2 YYNGEE. V was pared by 3 bases and J by 8 bases, with 14 bases between. CDR3 loop: CASSEQTGYGELFF. CDR3 DNA sequence: TGTGCCAGCAGCGAGCAGACGGGGTATGGGGAGCTGTTTTTT.

The V gene is TRBV20-1, the J gene TRBJ2-5; TRBD2 matches 14 bases. The J segment lost 2 bases and the V segment lost 3 bases, leaving 20 bases of the junction unmatched. This CDR3 has 21 residues. In germline, CDR1 is DFQATT, CDR2 SNEGSKA (reference sequence). DNA for the CDR3: TGCAGTGCTAGTCAGTATCCACCACGCGGGACTAGCGGGGGAAGACAAGAGACCCAGTACTTC. Translating gives CSASQYPPRGTSGGRQETQYF.

The chain recombines TRBV5-1 with TRBJ2-5; D may be TRBD1 or TRBD2 (5 bases each). From germline, CDR1 is SGHRS and CDR2 YFSETQ. The ends were cut back, 2 bases at V and 1 base at J, with 12 bases in the middle. The CDR3 loop spans 15 amino acids. CDR3 DNA: TGCGCCAGCAGCTTCCGGGACCCAAGCCAAGAGACCCAGTACTTC. Its translation: CASSFRDPSQETQYF.

The table lists this clone with a few counts. V usage is TRBV5-1 and J usage is TRBJ2-5; maybe TRBD2 (6 bases). The V end lost 0 bases, the J end lost 2 bases, and 11 bases lay between the germline ends. The CDR3 is 15 amino acids. The germline V gene has CDR1 SGHRS and CDR2 YFSETQ. The CDR3 DNA reads TGCGCCAGCAGCTTGGCGGGGGAGCCTCAAGAGACCCAGTACTTC. Encoded protein: CASSLAGEPQETQYF.

The chain recombines TRBV27 with TRBJ1-1; unclear D gene. Per the germline V gene, CDR1 is MNHEY and CDR2 is SMNVEV (reference sequence). V lost 0 bases, J lost 11 bases, and 13 bases lay in between. The CDR3 runs 13 residues. Here the CDR3 reads CASSLSVASGAFF. CDR3 in DNA: TGTGCCAGCAGTTTATCGGTGGCCTCCGGTGCTTTCTTT.

The genes are TRBV28 and TRBJ1-5; D gene unclear. The CDR3 runs to 11 residues. The ends were cut back, 6 bases at V and 10 bases at J, with 10 bases in the middle. Germline V lookup: CDR1 MDHEN, CDR2 SYDVKM. In DNA form, the CDR3 reads TGTGCCAGCAGATCGTTGGGTCCCCAGCATTTT. Translating gives CASRSLGPQHF.

J is TRBJ2-3 and V is TRBV6-1, with 9 bases lining up with TRBD2. In germline, CDR1 is MNHNS, CDR2 SASEGT. V was pared by 2 bases and J by 0 bases, with 0 bases of the junction left unmatched. This CDR3 spans 15 amino acids. CDR3 sequence reads: CASSELAGSTDTQYF. CDR3 nucleotide sequence: TGTGCCAGCAGTGAACTAGCGGGGAGCACAGATACGCAGTATTTT.

J is TRBJ1-1 and V is TRBV27, with D perhaps TRBD1 (6 bases). The CDR3 is 13 amino acids. Trimming removed 9 bases from V and 4 bases from J, with 15 bases in between. Germline-derived CDR1 and CDR2 are MNHEY and SMNVEV (reference sequence). The CDR3 loop is CASSFTGTTEAFF. In DNA form, the CDR3 reads TGTGCCAGTTCGTTTACAGGGACCACTGAAGCTTTCTTT.

This chain links TRBV14 with TRBJ1-2; 10 bases are shared with TRBD1. The CDR3 is made up of 15 amino acids. Per germline, CDR1 SGHDN and CDR2 FVKESK. The V segment lost 4 bases and the J segment 8 bases; nucleotides outside the gene matches: 10. The CDR3 DNA is TGTGCCAGCAGCCCCTCCGGGACAGGGGAATACGGCTACACCTTC. Its translation: CASSPSGTGEYGYTF.

This clone was detected once. V usage is TRBV4-1 and J usage is TRBJ2-7; weak D call: TRBD1 (6 bases). Germline loops: CDR1 MGHRA, CDR2 YSYEKL. The V end was cut by 0 bases, the J end by 0 bases, with 12 bases between. The CDR3 spans 16 residues. Here the CDR3 DNA reads TGCGCCAGCAGCCAAGATTCGGCAGGGGTCTCCTACGAGCAGTACTTC. It specifies CASSQDSAGVSYEQYF.

The J gene is TRBJ1-1, the V gene TRBV27, with a weak D call TRBD1 (6 bases). Deletions cut 6 bases from V and 0 bases from J, with 11 bases between. The CDR3 runs to 14 residues. Germline CDR1 MNHEY, CDR2 SMNVEV (reference sequence). CDR3 DNA sequence: TGTGCCAGCAGGGACAGTTACATGAACACTGAAGCTTTCTTT. Translated: CASRDSYMNTEAFF.

The chain recombines TRBV27 with TRBJ1-2; 7 nucleotides agree with TRBD1. The length of the CDR3 is 14 residues. Germline CDR1 MNHEY, CDR2 SMNVEV (reference sequence). J was trimmed by 8 bases and V by 8 bases; bases with no gene match: 14. CDR3 amino acids: CASGNRQGYLGYTF. The CDR3 bases are TGTGCCAGCGGAAATCGACAGGGATACTTAGGCTACACCTTC.

V and J are TRBV19 and TRBJ2-1; a possible D gene is TRBD2 (7 bases). The CDR3 has 16 amino acids. The V end was cut by 3 bases, the J end by 4 bases, with 16 bases between. Germline CDR1 reads LNHDA; CDR2 reads SQIVND (reference sequence). The CDR3 region is CASSMKGGLLYNEQFF. In nucleotides, the CDR3 is TGTGCCAGTAGTATGAAGGGGGGGCTGTTATACAATGAGCAGTTCTTC. Together with reference TRBV19 and TRBJ2-1, the CDR3 gives the full variable domain: DGGITQSPKYLFRKEGQNVTLSCEQNLNHDAMYWYRQDPGQGLRLIYYSQIVNDFQKGDIAEGYSVSREKKESFPLTVTSAQKNPTAFYLCASSMKGGLLYNEQFFGPGTRLTVL.

The chain uses TRBV9 and TRBJ2-3; D is undetermined. Looked up from germline, CDR1 is SGDLS and CDR2 is YYNGEE. This CDR3 has 13 amino acids. The V end was cut by 3 bases, the J end by 6 bases, with 11 bases between. The CDR3 sequence: CASSGMGSDTQYF. The CDR3 DNA reads as TGTGCCAGCAGCGGGATGGGGTCCGATACGCAGTATTTT. Together with reference TRBV9 and TRBJ2-3, the CDR3 gives the full variable domain: DSGVTQTPKHLITATGQRVTLRCSPRSGDLSVYWYQQSLDQGLQFLIQYYNGEERAKGNILERFSAQQFPDLHSELNLSSLELGDSALYFCASSGMGSDTQYFGPGTRLTVL.

The V and J genes are TRBV6-5 and TRBJ1-6, with 7 bases aligning to TRBD1. Trimming removed 6 bases from V and 9 bases from J; junction bases left unmatched: 11. The CDR3 has 15 residues. CDR1 is MNHEY and CDR2 is SVGAGI in the germline V gene. The CDR3: CASSEIRGGSSPLHF. The CDR3, as DNA: TGTGCCAGCAGCGAGATCAGGGGGGGAAGTTCACCCCTCCACTTT.